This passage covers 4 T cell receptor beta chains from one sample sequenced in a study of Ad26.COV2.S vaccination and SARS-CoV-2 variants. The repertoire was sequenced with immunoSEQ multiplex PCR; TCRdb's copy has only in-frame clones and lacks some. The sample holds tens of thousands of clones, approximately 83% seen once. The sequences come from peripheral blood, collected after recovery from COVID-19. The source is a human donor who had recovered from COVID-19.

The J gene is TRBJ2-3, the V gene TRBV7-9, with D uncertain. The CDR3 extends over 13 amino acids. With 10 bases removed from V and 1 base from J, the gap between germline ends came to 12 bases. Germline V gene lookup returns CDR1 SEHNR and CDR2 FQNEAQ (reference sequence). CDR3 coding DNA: TGTGCCAACGACCTACGGGGCACAGATACGCAGTATTTT. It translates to CANDLRGTDTQYF.

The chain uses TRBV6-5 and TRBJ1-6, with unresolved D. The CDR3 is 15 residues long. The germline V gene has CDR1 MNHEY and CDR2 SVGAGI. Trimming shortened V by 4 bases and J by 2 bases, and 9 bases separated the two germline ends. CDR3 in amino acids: CASSWNEPYNSPLHF. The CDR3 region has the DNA TGTGCCAGCAGTTGGAATGAACCCTATAATTCACCCCTCCACTTT.

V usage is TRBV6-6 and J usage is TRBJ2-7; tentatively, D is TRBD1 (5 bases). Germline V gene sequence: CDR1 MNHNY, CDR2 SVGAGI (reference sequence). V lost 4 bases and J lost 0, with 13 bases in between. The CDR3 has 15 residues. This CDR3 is CASSFYRPDSYEQYF. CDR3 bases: TGTGCCAGCAGTTTTTACAGGCCAGACTCCTACGAGCAGTACTTC.

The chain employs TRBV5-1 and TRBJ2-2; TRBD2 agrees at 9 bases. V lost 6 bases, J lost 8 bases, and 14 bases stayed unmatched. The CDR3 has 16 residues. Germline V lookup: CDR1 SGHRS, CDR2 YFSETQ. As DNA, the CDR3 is TGCGCCAGCACCTCCGACCCCTTAGCGGGAGCTGGGGAGCTGTTTTTT. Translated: CASTSDPLAGAGELFF.